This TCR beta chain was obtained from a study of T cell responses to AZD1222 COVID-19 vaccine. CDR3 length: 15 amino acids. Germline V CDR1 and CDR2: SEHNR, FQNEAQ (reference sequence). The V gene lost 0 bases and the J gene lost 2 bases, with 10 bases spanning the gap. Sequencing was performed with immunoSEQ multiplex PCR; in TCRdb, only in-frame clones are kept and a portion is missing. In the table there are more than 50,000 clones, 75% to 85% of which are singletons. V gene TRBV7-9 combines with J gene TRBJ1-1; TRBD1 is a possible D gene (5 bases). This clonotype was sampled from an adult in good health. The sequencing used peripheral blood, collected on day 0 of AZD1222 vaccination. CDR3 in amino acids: CASSLAGDYNTEAFF. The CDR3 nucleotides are TGTGCCAGCAGCTTAGCAGGGGACTATAACACTGAAGCTTTCTTT.